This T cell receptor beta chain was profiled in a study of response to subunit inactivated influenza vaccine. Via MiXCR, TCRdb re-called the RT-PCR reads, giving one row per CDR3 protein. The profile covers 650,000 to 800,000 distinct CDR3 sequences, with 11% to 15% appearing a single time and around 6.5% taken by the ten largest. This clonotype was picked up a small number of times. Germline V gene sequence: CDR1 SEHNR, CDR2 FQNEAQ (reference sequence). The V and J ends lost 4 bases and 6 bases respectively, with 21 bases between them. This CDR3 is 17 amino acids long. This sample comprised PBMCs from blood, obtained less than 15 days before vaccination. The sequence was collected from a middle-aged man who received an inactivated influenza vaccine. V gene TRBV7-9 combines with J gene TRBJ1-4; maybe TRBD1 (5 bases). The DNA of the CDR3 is TGTGCCAGCAGCTCACTTGGAGACAGTCCTTACGATGAAAAACTGTTTTTT. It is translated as CASSSLGDSPYDEKLFF.